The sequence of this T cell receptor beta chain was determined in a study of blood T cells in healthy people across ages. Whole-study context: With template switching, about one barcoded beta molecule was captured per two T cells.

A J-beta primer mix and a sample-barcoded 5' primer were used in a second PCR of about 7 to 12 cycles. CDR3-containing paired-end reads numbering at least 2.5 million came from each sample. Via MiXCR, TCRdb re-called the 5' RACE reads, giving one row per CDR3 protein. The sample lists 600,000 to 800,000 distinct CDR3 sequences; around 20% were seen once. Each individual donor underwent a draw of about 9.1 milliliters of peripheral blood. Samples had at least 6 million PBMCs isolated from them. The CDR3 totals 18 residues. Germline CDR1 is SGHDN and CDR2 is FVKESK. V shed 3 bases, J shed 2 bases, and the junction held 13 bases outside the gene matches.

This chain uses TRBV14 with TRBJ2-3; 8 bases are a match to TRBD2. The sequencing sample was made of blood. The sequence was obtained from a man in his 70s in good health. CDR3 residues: CASSQGYEAGVLTDTQYF. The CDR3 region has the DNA TGTGCCAGCAGCCAGGGATACGAAGCGGGAGTTCTCACAGATACGCAGTATTTT.